This entry concerns a single T cell receptor beta chain. Germline V gene lookup returns CDR1 LGHNA and CDR2 YSLEER. CDR3 length equals 14 residues. V lost 0 bases to trimming and J lost 6 bases, with 12 bases between them. Each CDR3 protein is one row after TCRdb ran MiXCR on the RT-PCR reads. The repertoire consists of more than 550,000 distinct CDR3 sequences, with approximately 10% occurring once and the leading ten covering 11%. The sample is drawn from a study of response to subunit inactivated influenza vaccine. These data also featured in a second study, about T cells expressing NK-cell markers. That source reports: The authors made TCR beta cDNA libraries by 5'RACE template switching. This switching added a universal primer site and UMIs. Whether expanded NKG2C+ T cell clones were HCMV-specific remained unclear.

This specimen consisted of PBMCs from blood, obtained on the day of vaccination. The chain recombines TRBV4-3 with TRBJ2-7; either TRBD1 or TRBD2 may fit D (5 bases each). This clonotype originated in a man aged 50 to 60 who received an inactivated influenza vaccine. The CDR3 reads CASSQDPGTGEQYF. CDR3 bases: TGCGCCAGCAGCCAAGATCCAGGGACGGGCGAGCAGTACTTC.